The next 26 T cell receptor beta chains were all read from a single sample in a study of T-cell memory formation after mild COVID-19. TCRdb called the 5' RACE reads again in MiXCR, with one record for every CDR3 protein. The sample has 170,000 or so distinct CDR3 sequences, 30% to 35% seen once; the top ten hold more than 10%. Specimen: PBMCs or a T cell subset sorted from them (not recorded which). The receptor set was obtained from an adult woman who had mild COVID-19 (a few samples of this study predate the infection). Cell type and time point are not known.

This clonotype was observed a handful of times. This chain links TRBV5-1 with TRBJ1-1; no clear D. There are 14 residues in the CDR3. Germline V lookup: CDR1 SGHRS, CDR2 YFSETQ. V was clipped by 0 bases and J by 0 bases, with 6 bases between them. CDR3 bases: TGCGCCAGCAGCTTGGGGGCCATGAACACTGAAGCTTTCTTT. It translates to CASSLGAMNTEAFF.

The chain is built from TRBV20-1 and TRBJ2-1; 14 positions match TRBD2. The CDR3 spans 14 residues. After removal of 3 bases from V and 8 bases from J, the junction contained 3 bases not matched to a gene. Germline V CDR1 and CDR2: DFQATT, SNEGSKA (reference sequence). Here the CDR3 DNA reads TGCAGTGCTAGGGGACTAGCGGGAGCCTATGAGCAGTTCTTC. This codes for CSARGLAGAYEQFF.

The rearrangement joins TRBV28 to TRBJ2-7, with TRBD2 matching 10 bases. Trimming took 4 bases from V and 1 from J; bases not matched to a gene: 7. Per the germline V gene, CDR1 is MDHEN and CDR2 is SYDVKM. CDR3 length: 16 amino acids. The CDR3 region is CASSSPRTSGSYEQYF. Here the CDR3 DNA reads TGTGCCAGCAGTTCACCCCGGACTAGCGGATCCTACGAGCAGTACTTC.

This clonotype was recorded a few times. The V gene is TRBV29-1, the J gene TRBJ1-2, with D maybe TRBD1 (6 bases). Germline V lookup: CDR1 SQVTM, CDR2 ANQGSEA. The CDR3 totals 12 residues. V shed 7 bases and J shed 4 bases, with 13 bases lying between them. CDR3 in DNA: TGCAGCGCCAAAGACAGGCTCTATGGCTACACCTTC. Translated, it gives CSAKDRLYGYTF.

The chain is built from TRBV6-1 and TRBJ1-5; 8 positions agree with TRBD1. V was clipped by 4 bases and J by 2 bases; unmatched bases: 4. Per germline, CDR1 MNHNS and CDR2 SASEGT. CDR3 size: 15 residues. The CDR3 DNA follows: TGTGCCAGCAGTGCGGACAGGGTGGGCAATCAGCCCCAGCATTTT. This encodes CASSADRVGNQPQHF.

This clonotype came up a few times. The V gene is TRBV12-3 or TRBV12-4, the J gene TRBJ2-2; D uncertain. Trimming stripped 5 bases from V and 6 bases from J, with 4 bases between. The CDR3 length is 11 residues. CDR3 sequence (DNA): TGTGCCAGCAGTCCTTCCGGGGAGCTGTTTTTT. It is translated as CASSPSGELFF.

This clonotype occurred once. CDR3 residues: CASSLDGRGNGELFF. The CDR3 DNA reads TGCGCCAGCAGCTTGGACGGGAGAGGTAACGGGGAGCTGTTTTTT. The chain combines TRBV5-1 with TRBJ2-2, with a weak D call TRBD2 (6 bases). Trimming removed 0 bases at V and 7 bases at J, with 13 bases between. Germline values: CDR1 SGHRS, CDR2 YFSETQ. The CDR3 sequence is 15 residues long. Using reference TRBV5-1 and TRBJ2-2 for the parts outside the CDR3, the full variable domain is KAGVTQTPRYLIKTRGQQVTLSCSPISGHRSVSWYQQTPGQGLQFLFEYFSETQRNKGNFPGRFSGRQFSNSRSEMNVSTLELGDSALYLCASSLDGRGNGELFFGEGSRLTVL.

There are many counts of this clonotype. A junction end diverges from the germline sequence, so it may reflect a read error. This rearrangement joins TRBV3-1 to TRBJ2-5; no clear D. Per the germline V gene, CDR1 is LGHDT and CDR2 is YNNKEL (reference sequence). The CDR3 contains 11 residues. CDR3 sequence: CASSQGETQYF. CDR3 coding DNA: TGCGCCAGCAGCCAAGGGGAGACCCAGTACTTC.

This clonotype has a handful of counts. V gene TRBV7-9 combines with J gene TRBJ2-4; no firm D call. The germline CDR1 and CDR2 sequences are SEHNR and FQNEAQ (reference sequence). The CDR3 contains 15 residues. Between the trimmed V and J ends, which lost 5 bases and 0 bases, there was a span of 11 bases. The DNA of the CDR3 is TGTGCCAGCAGCCCCATGCTCCTAGCCAAAAACATTCAGTACTTC. Translated: CASSPMLLAKNIQYF.

The chain couples TRBV24-1 to TRBJ2-1; the match to TRBD1 covers 9 bases. The CDR3 extends over 17 amino acids. V shed 4 bases, J shed 8 bases, and the junction held 14 bases outside the gene matches. In germline, CDR1 is KGHDR, CDR2 SFDVKD. CDR3 nucleotides: TGTGCCACCAGTGACTCACCGGGACAGGGTGGGTGGGATGAGCAGTTCTTC. It is translated as CATSDSPGQGGWDEQFF.

The chain links TRBV7-9 to TRBJ1-1, with TRBD1 identical over 8 bases. V lost 3 bases, J lost 0 bases, and 6 bases stayed unmatched. Germline V lookup: CDR1 SEHNR, CDR2 FQNEAQ (reference sequence). The length of the CDR3 is 16 residues. CDR3 coding DNA: TGTGCCAGCAGCTTCATACAGGGGGTAATGAACACTGAAGCTTTCTTT. This codes for CASSFIQGVMNTEAFF. Full variable domain (rest looked up from reference TRBV7-9 and TRBJ1-1): DTGVSQNPRHKITKRGQNVTFRCDPISEHNRLYWYRQTLGQGPEFLTYFQNEAQLEKSRLLSDRFSAERPKGSFSTLEIQRTEQGDSAMYLCASSFIQGVMNTEAFFGQGTRLTVV.

The table lists this clonotype with a few counts. CDR3 DNA sequence: TGTGCCAGCAGTCTCGCGTTAGGGAACACCGGGGAGCTGTTTTTT. Translating gives CASSLALGNTGELFF. The chain joins TRBV12-3 or TRBV12-4 to TRBJ2-2; D not certain. This CDR3 has 15 residues. With 5 bases removed from V and 1 base from J, the gap between germline ends came to 11 bases.

This clonotype appeared a few times. This chain connects TRBV15 to TRBJ2-2, with TRBD1 identical over 8 bases. Germline lookup yields CDR1 LNHNV and CDR2 YYDKDF (reference sequence). The CDR3 has 15 amino acids. V gave up 5 bases and J gave up 5 bases; unmatched junction bases: 7. This CDR3 is CATSPRTGRTGELFF. CDR3 in DNA: TGTGCCACCAGCCCCCGGACAGGGCGTACCGGGGAGCTGTTTTTT.

This clonotype has only a few counts. The chain is built from TRBV11-1 and TRBJ2-1; no clear D. V lost 5 bases to trimming and J lost 0 bases, with 11 bases between them. This CDR3 has 15 residues. CDR1 and CDR2 (germline): SGHAT, FQDESV (reference sequence). The CDR3 DNA is TGTGCCAGCAGCCCCCGAGCGAGCTCCTACAATGAGCAGTTCTTC. It is translated as CASSPRASSYNEQFF.

This clonotype has a handful of counts. The V gene is TRBV24-1, the J gene TRBJ1-2; the D is unclear. The CDR3 extends over 14 amino acids. V was trimmed by 4 bases and J by 4 bases, leaving 12 bases between them. Per germline, CDR1 KGHDR and CDR2 SFDVKD. The CDR3 sequence: CATSDRWTTYGYTF. In nucleotides, the CDR3 is TGTGCCACCAGTGACCGCTGGACGACCTATGGCTACACCTTC.

The sample holds a few counts of this clonotype. The chain combines TRBV20-1 with TRBJ2-3; the D gene is possibly TRBD1 (6 bases). The CDR3 covers 15 residues. The germline gives CDR1 DFQATT, CDR2 SNEGSKA (reference sequence). The V and J ends lost 6 bases and 5 bases respectively, with 21 bases between them. In nucleotides, the CDR3 is TGCAGTGCCCCTAAGGGCTCCCTCAGGGGAGATACGCAGTATTTT. It codes for CSAPKGSLRGDTQYF.

The gene calls are TRBV4-3 and TRBJ2-1, with D perhaps TRBD2 (5 bases). V was cut by 0 bases and J by 4 bases, with 13 bases left in between. Per germline, CDR1 LGHNA and CDR2 YSLEER. This CDR3 is built from 16 residues. CDR3 nucleotides: TGCGCCAGCAGCCAAGATACTAGACGGGTTTACAATGAGCAGTTCTTC. Protein sequence: CASSQDTRRVYNEQFF.

In nucleotides, the CDR3 is TGTGCCATCAGTGAGCAAACAGGGGTTTACGAGCAGTACTTC. Its translation: CAISEQTGVYEQYF. The chain is built from TRBV10-3 and TRBJ2-7; 7 bases agree with TRBD1. Germline assignment: CDR1 ENHRY and CDR2 SYGVKD. CDR3 size: 14 residues. J lost 4 bases, V lost 2 bases, and 5 bases had no gene match.

This clonotype was observed at least ten times. The chain employs TRBV7-9 and TRBJ2-1; D not certain. The CDR3 extends over 15 amino acids. V was cut by 4 bases and J by 4 bases, with 14 bases left in between. Germline V gives CDR1 SEHNR, CDR2 FQNEAQ (reference sequence). This CDR3 reads CASSSTSPSYNEQFF. Here the CDR3 DNA reads TGTGCCAGCAGCTCAACATCGCCTTCTTACAATGAGCAGTTCTTC.

In this sample, this clonotype turned up once. This chain uses TRBV20-1 with TRBJ1-4; TRBD1 matches 7 bases. With 5 bases clipped from V and 3 bases from J, the junction kept 3 bases outside the gene matches. CDR3 size: 13 residues. In germline, CDR1 is DFQATT, CDR2 SNEGSKA (reference sequence). The CDR3 coding sequence is TGCAGTGCTCAGACAGGGTCTAATGAAAAACTGTTTTTT. This sequence encodes CSAQTGSNEKLFF.

This clonotype occurred a few times. At one boundary the junction diverges from the germline segment, which might be a read error. The chain has TRBV7-2 and TRBJ2-1; tentative D call: TRBD1 (5 bases). Germline V gene lookup returns CDR1 SGHTA and CDR2 FQGNSA. The CDR3 covers 12 residues. The CDR3 DNA reads as TGTGCCAGCAGCTTAGAGGCAGGGTATAGGCTCTTC. Translated, it gives CASSLEAGYRLF.

Only a few counts were recorded for this clonotype. This sequence joins TRBV2 and TRBJ1-4; 8 bases fit TRBD1. The germline V gene has CDR1 SNHLY and CDR2 FYNNEI. The CDR3 contains 15 residues. Losses at the gene ends were 6 bases for V and 3 bases for J; bases not matched to a gene: 6. The CDR3 coding sequence is TGTGCCAGCAGCGACAGGGGCCTTTCTAATGAAAAACTGTTTTTT. Translation: CASSDRGLSNEKLFF.

The V call is TRBV6-2 or TRBV6-3, the J call TRBJ2-1, with 14 bases aligning to TRBD2. Germline CDR1 is MNHEY and CDR2 is SVGEGT. Losses at the gene ends were 2 bases for V and 5 bases for J; bases not matched to a gene: 5. This CDR3 is built from 17 residues. In DNA form, the CDR3 reads TGTGCCAGCAGTTACCCGGGGACTAGCGGGAGCCACAATGAGCAGTTCTTC. It encodes CASSYPGTSGSHNEQFF.

V and J are TRBV29-1 and TRBJ2-2; D gene uncertain. This CDR3 contains 11 residues. Germline V lookup: CDR1 SQVTM, CDR2 ANQGSEA. Trimming took 2 bases from V and 5 from J, leaving 3 bases between them. The CDR3 sequence: CSVERTGELFF. DNA for the CDR3: TGCAGCGTTGAAAGGACCGGGGAGCTGTTTTTT.

The V gene is TRBV5-1, the J gene TRBJ2-1; TRBD1 might be the D (5 bases). From germline, CDR1 is SGHRS and CDR2 YFSETQ. The CDR3 contains 16 residues. Trimming pared 4 bases from V and 5 bases from J, leaving 19 bases between. The CDR3 coding sequence is TGCGCCAGCAGCCTGACAGCCGAAGGACATAACAATGAGCAGTTCTTC. Translating it yields CASSLTAEGHNNEQFF.

This chain uses TRBV3-1 with TRBJ2-7; D unresolved. The CDR3 runs 12 residues. Looked up from germline, CDR1 is LGHDT and CDR2 is YNNKEL (reference sequence). Between the trimmed V and J ends, which lost 4 bases and 4 bases, there was a span of 8 bases. CDR3: CASSPTQYEQYF. As DNA, the CDR3 is TGTGCCAGCAGCCCTACTCAGTACGAGCAGTACTTC.